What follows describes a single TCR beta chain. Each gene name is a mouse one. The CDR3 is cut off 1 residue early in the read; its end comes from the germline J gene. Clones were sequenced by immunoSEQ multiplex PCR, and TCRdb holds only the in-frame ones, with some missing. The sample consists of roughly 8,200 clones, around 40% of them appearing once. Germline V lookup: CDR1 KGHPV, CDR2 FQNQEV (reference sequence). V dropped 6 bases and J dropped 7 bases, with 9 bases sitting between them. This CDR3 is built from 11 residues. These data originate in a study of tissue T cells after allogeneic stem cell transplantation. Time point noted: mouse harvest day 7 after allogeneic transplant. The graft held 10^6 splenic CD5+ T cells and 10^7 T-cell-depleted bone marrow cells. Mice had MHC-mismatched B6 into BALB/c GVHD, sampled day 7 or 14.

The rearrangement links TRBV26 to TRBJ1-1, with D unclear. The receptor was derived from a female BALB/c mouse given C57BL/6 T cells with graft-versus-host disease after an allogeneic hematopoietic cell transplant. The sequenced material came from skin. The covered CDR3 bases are TGTGCCAGCAGCCTCGACATAGAAGTCTTC. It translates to CASSLDIEVF. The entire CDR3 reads CASSLDIEVFF.